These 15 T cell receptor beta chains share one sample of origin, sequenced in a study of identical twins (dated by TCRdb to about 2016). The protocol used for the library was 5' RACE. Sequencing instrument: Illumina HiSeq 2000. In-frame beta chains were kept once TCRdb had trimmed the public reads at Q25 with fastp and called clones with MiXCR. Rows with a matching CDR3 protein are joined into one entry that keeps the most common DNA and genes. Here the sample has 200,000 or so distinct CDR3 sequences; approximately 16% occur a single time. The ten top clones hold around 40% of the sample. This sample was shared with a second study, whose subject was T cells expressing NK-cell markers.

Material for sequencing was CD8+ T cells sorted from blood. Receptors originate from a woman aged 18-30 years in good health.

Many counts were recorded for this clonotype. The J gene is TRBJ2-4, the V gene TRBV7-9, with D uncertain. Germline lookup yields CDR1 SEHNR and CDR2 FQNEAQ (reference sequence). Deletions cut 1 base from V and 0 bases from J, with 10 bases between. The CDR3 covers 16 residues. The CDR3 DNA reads TGTGCCAGCAGCTTAGTGGTCAGCTTAGCCAAAAACATTCAGTACTTC. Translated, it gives CASSLVVSLAKNIQYF.

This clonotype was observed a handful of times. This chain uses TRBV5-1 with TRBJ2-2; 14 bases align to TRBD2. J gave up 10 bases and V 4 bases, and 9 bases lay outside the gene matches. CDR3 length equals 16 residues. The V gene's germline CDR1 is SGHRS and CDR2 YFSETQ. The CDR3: CASSKGLAGVGEELFF. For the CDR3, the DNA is TGCGCCAGCAGCAAGGGACTAGCGGGGGTCGGTGAGGAGCTGTTTTTT.

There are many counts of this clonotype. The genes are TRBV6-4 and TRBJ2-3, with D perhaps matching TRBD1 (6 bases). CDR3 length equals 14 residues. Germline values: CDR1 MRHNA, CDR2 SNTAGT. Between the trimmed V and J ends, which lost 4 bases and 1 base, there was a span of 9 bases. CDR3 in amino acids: CASSGSGGTDTQYF. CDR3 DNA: TGTGCCAGCAGTGGTTCAGGGGGCACAGATACGCAGTATTTT.

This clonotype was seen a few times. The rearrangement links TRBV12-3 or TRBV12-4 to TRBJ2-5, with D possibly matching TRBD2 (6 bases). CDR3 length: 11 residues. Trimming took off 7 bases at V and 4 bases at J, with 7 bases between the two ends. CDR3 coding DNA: TGTGCCAGCACCGGGGGAGAGACCCAGTACTTC. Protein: CASTGGETQYF.

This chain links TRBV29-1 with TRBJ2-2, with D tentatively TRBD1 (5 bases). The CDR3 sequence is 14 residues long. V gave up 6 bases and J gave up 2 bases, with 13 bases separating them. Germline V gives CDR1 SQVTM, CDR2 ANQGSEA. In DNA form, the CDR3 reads TGCAGCGTCGCCGACAGAGGCAACACCGGGGAGCTGTTTTTT. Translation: CSVADRGNTGELFF.

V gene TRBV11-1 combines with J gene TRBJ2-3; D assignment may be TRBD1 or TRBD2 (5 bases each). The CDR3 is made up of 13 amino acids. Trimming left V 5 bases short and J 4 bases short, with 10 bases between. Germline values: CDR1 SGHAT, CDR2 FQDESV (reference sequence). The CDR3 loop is CASSPGTSDTQYF. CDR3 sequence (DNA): TGTGCCAGCAGCCCAGGGACCTCAGATACGCAGTATTTT.

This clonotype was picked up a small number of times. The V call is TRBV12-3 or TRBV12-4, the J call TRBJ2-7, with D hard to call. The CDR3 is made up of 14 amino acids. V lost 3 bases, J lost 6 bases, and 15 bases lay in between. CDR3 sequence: CASSLGASPGEQYF. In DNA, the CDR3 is TGTGCCAGCAGTTTGGGCGCATCTCCCGGCGAGCAGTACTTC.

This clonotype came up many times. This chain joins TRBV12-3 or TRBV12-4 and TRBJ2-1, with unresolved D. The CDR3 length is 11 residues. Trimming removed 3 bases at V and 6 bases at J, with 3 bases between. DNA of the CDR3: TGTGCCAGCAGTTTTGTCAATGAGCAGTTCTTC. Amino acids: CASSFVNEQFF.

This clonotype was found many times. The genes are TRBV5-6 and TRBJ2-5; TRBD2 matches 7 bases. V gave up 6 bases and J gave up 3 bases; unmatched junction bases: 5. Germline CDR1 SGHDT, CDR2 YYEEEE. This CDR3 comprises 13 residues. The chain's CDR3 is CASILGGEETQYF. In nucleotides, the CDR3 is TGTGCCAGCATCCTGGGGGGGGAAGAGACCCAGTACTTC. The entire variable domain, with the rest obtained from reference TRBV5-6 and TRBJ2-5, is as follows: DAGVTQSPTHLIKTRGQQVTLRCSPKSGHDTVSWYQQALGQGPQFIFQYYEEEERQRGNFPDRFSGHQFPNYSSELNVNALLLGDSALYLCASILGGEETQYFGPGTRLLVL.

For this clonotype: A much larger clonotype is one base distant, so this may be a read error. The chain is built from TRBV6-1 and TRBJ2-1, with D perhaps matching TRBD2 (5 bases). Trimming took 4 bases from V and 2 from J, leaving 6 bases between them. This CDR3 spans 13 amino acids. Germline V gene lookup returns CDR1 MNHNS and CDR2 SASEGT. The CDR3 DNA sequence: TGTGCCAGCAGTGCCGGGGCCTACAATGAGCAGTTCTTC. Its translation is CASSAGAYNEQFF.

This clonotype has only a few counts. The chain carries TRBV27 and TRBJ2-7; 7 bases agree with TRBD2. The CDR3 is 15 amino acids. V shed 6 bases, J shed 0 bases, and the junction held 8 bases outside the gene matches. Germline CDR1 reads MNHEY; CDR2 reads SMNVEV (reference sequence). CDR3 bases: TGTGCCAGCAGCTCTTCGGGGGGAACCTCCTACGAGCAGTACTTC. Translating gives CASSSSGGTSYEQYF.

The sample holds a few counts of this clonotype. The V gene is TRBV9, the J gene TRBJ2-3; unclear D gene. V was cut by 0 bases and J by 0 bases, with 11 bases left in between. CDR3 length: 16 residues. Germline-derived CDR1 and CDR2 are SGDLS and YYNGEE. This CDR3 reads CASSVVERASTDTQYF. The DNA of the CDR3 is TGTGCCAGCAGCGTAGTTGAGAGAGCTAGCACAGATACGCAGTATTTT. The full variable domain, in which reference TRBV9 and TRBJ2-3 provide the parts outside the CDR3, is DSGVTQTPKHLITATGQRVTLRCSPRSGDLSVYWYQQSLDQGLQFLIQYYNGEERAKGNILERFSAQQFPDLHSELNLSSLELGDSALYFCASSVVERASTDTQYFGPGTRLTVL.

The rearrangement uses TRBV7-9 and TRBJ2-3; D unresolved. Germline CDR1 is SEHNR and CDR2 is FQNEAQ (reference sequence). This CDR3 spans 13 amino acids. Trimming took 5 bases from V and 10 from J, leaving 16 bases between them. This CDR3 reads CASSPYLLEAQYF. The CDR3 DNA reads TGTGCCAGCAGCCCGTACCTTTTGGAAGCGCAGTATTTT.

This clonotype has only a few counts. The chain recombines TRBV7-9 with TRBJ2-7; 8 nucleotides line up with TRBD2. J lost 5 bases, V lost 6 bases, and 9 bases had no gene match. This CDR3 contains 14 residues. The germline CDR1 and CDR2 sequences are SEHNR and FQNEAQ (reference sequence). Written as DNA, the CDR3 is TGTGCCAGCAGGAACACGGGAGGGTTCGACGAGCAGTACTTC. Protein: CASRNTGGFDEQYF.

CDR3 DNA: TGTGCTAGTGGGGAAACAGGGTTACAGGAGACCCAGTACTTC. It encodes CASGETGLQETQYF. J is TRBJ2-5 and V is TRBV12-5; perhaps TRBD1 as D (6 bases). Germline CDR1 reads LGHNT; CDR2 reads FRNRAP. The germline V and J ends were trimmed by 6 bases and 5 bases, with 16 bases remaining between them. The CDR3 runs to 14 residues.